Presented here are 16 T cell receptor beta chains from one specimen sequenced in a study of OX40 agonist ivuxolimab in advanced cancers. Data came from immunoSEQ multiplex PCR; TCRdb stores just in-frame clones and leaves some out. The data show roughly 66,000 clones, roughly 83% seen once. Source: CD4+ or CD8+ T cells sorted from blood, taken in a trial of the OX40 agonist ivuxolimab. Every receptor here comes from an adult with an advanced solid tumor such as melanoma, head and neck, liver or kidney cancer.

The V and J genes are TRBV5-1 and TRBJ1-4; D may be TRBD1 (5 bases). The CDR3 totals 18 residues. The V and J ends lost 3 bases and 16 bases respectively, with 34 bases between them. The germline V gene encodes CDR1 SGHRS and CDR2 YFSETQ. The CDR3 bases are TGCGCCAGCAGCTCGTCCCTAGAACTACAGGTTTACCTCTGTGGAAGGTTTTTT. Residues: CASSSSLELQVYLCGRFF.

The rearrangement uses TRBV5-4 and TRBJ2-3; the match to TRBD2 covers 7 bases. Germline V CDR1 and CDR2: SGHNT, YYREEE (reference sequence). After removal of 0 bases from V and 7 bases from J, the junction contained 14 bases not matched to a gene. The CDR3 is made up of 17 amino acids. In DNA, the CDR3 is TGTGCCAGCAGCTTGGTTATCGGCGGGAGAGGAGCGAATACGCAGTATTTT. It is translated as CASSLVIGGRGANTQYF.

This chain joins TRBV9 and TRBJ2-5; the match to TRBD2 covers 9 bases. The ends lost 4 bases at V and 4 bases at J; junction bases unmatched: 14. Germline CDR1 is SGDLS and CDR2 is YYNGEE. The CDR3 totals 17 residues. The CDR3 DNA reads TGTGCCAGCAGCCCCGGAAGTAGCGGGGGACCGGGAGAGACCCAGTACTTC. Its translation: CASSPGSSGGPGETQYF. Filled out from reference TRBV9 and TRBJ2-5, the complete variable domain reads DSGVTQTPKHLITATGQRVTLRCSPRSGDLSVYWYQQSLDQGLQFLIQYYNGEERAKGNILERFSAQQFPDLHSELNLSSLELGDSALYFCASSPGSSGGPGETQYFGPGTRLLVL.

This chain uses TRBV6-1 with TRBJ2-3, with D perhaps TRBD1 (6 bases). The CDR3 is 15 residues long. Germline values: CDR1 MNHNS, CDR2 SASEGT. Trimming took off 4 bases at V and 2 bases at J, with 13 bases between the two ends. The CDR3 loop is CASSGSGAITDTQYF. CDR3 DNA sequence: TGTGCCAGCAGTGGGTCAGGGGCTATCACAGATACGCAGTATTTT.

Here the CDR3 DNA reads TGTGCCAGCAGCGTAGGAGGCCCGCGGAACACTGAAGCTTTCTTT. This gives the protein CASSVGGPRNTEAFF. The rearrangement links TRBV9 to TRBJ1-1, with D unclear. The CDR3 totals 15 residues. Germline CDR1 reads SGDLS; CDR2 reads YYNGEE. Trimming removed 0 bases at V and 1 base at J, with 10 bases between.

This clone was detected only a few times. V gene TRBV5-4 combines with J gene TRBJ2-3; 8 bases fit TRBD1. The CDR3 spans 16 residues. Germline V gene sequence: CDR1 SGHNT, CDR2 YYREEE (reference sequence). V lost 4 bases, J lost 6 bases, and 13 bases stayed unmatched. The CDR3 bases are TGTGCCAGCAGCCCGAAGCGGCAGGGGGCGCTTGATACGCAGTATTTT. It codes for CASSPKRQGALDTQYF.

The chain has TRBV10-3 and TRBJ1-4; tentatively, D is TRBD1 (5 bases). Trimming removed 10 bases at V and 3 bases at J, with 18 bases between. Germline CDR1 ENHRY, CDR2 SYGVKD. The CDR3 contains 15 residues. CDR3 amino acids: CATRDPRGANEKLFF. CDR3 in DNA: TGTGCCACACGGGACCCCCGCGGGGCTAATGAAAAACTGTTTTTT.

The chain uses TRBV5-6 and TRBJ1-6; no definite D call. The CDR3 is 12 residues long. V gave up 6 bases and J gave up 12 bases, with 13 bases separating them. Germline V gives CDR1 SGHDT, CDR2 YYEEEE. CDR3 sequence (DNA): TGTGCCAGCAACCCGGCGGGATTACCCCTCCACTTT. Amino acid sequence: CASNPAGLPLHF.

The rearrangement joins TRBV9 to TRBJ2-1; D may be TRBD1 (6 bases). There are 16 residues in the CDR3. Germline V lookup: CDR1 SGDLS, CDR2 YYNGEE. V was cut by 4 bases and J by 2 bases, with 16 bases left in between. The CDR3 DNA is TGTGCCAGCAGCCTCCGACAGGCAACAACCTACAATGAGCAGTTCTTC. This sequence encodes CASSLRQATTYNEQFF. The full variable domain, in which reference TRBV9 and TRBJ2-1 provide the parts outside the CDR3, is DSGVTQTPKHLITATGQRVTLRCSPRSGDLSVYWYQQSLDQGLQFLIQYYNGEERAKGNILERFSAQQFPDLHSELNLSSLELGDSALYFCASSLRQATTYNEQFFGPGTRLTVL.

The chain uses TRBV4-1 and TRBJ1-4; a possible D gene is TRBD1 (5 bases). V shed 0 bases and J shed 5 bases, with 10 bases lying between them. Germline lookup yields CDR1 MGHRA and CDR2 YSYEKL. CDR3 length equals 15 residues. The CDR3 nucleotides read TGCGCCAGCAGCCAAGACCCGTCAGGGAATGAAAAACTGTTTTTT. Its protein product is CASSQDPSGNEKLFF.

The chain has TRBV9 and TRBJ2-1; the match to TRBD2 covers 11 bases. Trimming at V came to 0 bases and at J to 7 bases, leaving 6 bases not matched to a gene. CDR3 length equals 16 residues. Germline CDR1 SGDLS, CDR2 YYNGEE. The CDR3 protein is CASSVDPGLAVNEQFF. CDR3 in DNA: TGTGCCAGCAGCGTAGATCCGGGACTAGCGGTTAATGAGCAGTTCTTC.

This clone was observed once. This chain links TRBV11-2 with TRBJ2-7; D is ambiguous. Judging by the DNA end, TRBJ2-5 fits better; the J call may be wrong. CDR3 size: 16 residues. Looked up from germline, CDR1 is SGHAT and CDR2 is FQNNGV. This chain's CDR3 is CASSSLRGGFQETQYF. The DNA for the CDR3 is TGTGCCAGCAGCTCCCTGCGTGGTGGGTTCCAAGAGACCCAGTACTTC.

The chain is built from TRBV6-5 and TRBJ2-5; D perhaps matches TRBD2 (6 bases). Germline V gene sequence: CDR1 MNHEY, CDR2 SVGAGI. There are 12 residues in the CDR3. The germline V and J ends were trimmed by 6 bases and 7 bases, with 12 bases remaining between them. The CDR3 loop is CASSWVGGTQYF. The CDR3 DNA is TGTGCCAGCAGCTGGGTCGGGGGGACCCAGTACTTC.

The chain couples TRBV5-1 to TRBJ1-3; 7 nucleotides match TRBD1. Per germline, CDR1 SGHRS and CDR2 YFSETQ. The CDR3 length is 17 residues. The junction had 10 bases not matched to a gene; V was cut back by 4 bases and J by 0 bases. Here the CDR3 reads CASSPEPQGLSGNTIYF. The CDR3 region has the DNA TGCGCCAGCAGCCCGGAACCACAGGGGCTCTCTGGAAACACCATATATTTT.

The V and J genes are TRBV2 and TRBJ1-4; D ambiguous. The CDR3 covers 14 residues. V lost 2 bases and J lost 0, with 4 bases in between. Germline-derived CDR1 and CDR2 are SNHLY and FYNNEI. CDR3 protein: CASSELSTNEKLFF. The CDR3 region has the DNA TGTGCCAGCAGTGAACTTTCAACTAATGAAAAACTGTTTTTT.

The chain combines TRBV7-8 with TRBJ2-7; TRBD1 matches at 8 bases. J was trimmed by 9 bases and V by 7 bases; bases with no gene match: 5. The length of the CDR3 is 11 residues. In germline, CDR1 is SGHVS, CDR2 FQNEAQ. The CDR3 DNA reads TGTGCCAGCAATCAGGGGGCCGGGCAGTACTTC. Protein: CASNQGAGQYF.